A single sample is the source of the 31 T cell receptor beta chains below, sequenced in a study of T-cell reconstitution after alpha-beta-depleted transplantation in children. Library preparation (for TCRbeta) was performed with unique molecular identifiers. TCRdb used MiXCR to reprocess the PCR reads, holding one entry per CDR3 protein. The table lists approximately 520,000 distinct CDR3 sequences, 30% to 35% of them singletons. The sample in question was PBMCs from the stem cell graft donor, obtained from the stem cell graft. The receptors were gathered from a human donor who donated a stem cell graft to a child with aplastic anemia.

The gene calls are TRBV6-2 or TRBV6-3 and TRBJ2-7; D ambiguous. In germline, CDR1 is MNHEY, CDR2 SVGEGT. Trimming took 0 bases from V and 2 from J, leaving 8 bases between them. The CDR3 has 14 residues. DNA for the CDR3: TGTGCCAGCAGTTACTCGAGGATGGCCTACGAGCAGTACTTC. It is translated as CASSYSRMAYEQYF.

The V gene is TRBV6-5, the J gene TRBJ2-3, with D possibly called TRBD1 or TRBD2 (7 bases each). Trimming left V 0 bases short and J 6 bases short, with 13 bases between. This CDR3 spans 15 amino acids. The germline CDR1 and CDR2 sequences are MNHEY and SVGAGI. The CDR3 sequence: CASSYSVRGGDTQYF. The CDR3 nucleotides are TGTGCCAGCAGTTACTCGGTCAGGGGGGGTGATACGCAGTATTTT.

This clonotype was observed a few times. This sequence joins TRBV7-9 and TRBJ2-5, with D possibly matching TRBD1 (6 bases). The V and J ends lost 5 bases and 5 bases respectively, with 18 bases between them. The CDR3 has 15 amino acids. Germline assignment: CDR1 SEHNR and CDR2 FQNEAQ (reference sequence). This chain's CDR3 is CASSEKLGHLETQYF. The DNA of the CDR3 is TGTGCCAGCAGCGAGAAATTGGGACATTTGGAGACCCAGTACTTC.

This clonotype showed up just a few times. This chain uses TRBV29-1 with TRBJ1-2; 7 positions match TRBD1. This CDR3 has 13 amino acids. V lost 4 bases, J lost 7 bases, and 9 bases stayed unmatched. Germline lookup yields CDR1 SQVTM and CDR2 ANQGSEA. This CDR3 reads CSVGGDSVAGYTF. The DNA of the CDR3 is TGCAGCGTTGGGGGGGACAGTGTGGCTGGCTACACCTTC.

In its sample, this clonotype was seen a few times. The chain employs TRBV28 and TRBJ2-3; D is uncertain. CDR3 length equals 15 residues. V was trimmed by 3 bases and J by 0 bases, leaving 10 bases between them. Looked up from germline, CDR1 is MDHEN and CDR2 is SYDVKM. The CDR3 coding sequence is TGTGCCAGCAGTTTCCGACGGTCCAGCACAGATACGCAGTATTTT. This sequence encodes CASSFRRSSTDTQYF.

This chain links TRBV4-2 with TRBJ2-3; 8 positions match TRBD2. With 0 bases clipped from V and 4 bases from J, the junction kept 9 bases outside the gene matches. This CDR3 region has 17 residues. The germline CDR1 and CDR2 sequences are LGHNA and YNFKEQ. The CDR3, as DNA: TGTGCCAGCAGCCAAGAATTTCGCCAGCGGGAGTCAGATACGCAGTATTTT. Translated, it gives CASSQEFRQRESDTQYF.

This sequence joins TRBV6-5 and TRBJ2-1, with 8 positions matching TRBD1. The CDR3 loop spans 17 amino acids. In germline, CDR1 is MNHEY, CDR2 SVGAGI. V shed 0 bases and J 7 bases; nucleotides not matched to a gene: 11. The CDR3 protein is CASSYSLTGALANEQFF. The DNA for the CDR3 is TGTGCCAGCAGTTACTCCCTGACAGGGGCCCTGGCAAATGAGCAGTTCTTC.

This chain joins TRBV12-3 or TRBV12-4 and TRBJ1-5, with D possibly TRBD1 on 6 matching bases. Trimming pared 5 bases from V and 7 bases from J, leaving 18 bases between. The CDR3 sequence is 15 residues long. Here the CDR3 reads CASSIAGEGKQPQHF. CDR3 DNA: TGTGCCAGCAGTATTGCAGGGGAAGGGAAACAGCCCCAGCATTTT.

The chain uses TRBV6-2 or TRBV6-3 and TRBJ1-2; possible D gene TRBD1, 5 bases. Trimming removed 7 bases from V and 1 base from J, with 7 bases in between. The CDR3 consists of 12 residues. The germline V gene has CDR1 MNHEY and CDR2 SVGEGT. Here the CDR3 reads CASMQGNYGYTF. In DNA, the CDR3 is TGTGCCAGCATGCAGGGTAACTATGGCTACACCTTC.

J is TRBJ1-4 and V is TRBV9, with D possibly TRBD1 on 5 matching bases. Trimming shortened V by 2 bases and J by 0 bases, and 8 bases separated the two germline ends. The CDR3 has 15 amino acids. Germline CDR1 SGDLS, CDR2 YYNGEE. The CDR3 reads CASSVRGATNEKLFF. For the CDR3, the DNA is TGTGCCAGCAGCGTCCGGGGCGCAACTAATGAAAAACTGTTTTTT.

The genes are TRBV19 and TRBJ1-1; D might be TRBD1 (5 bases). Germline CDR1 reads LNHDA; CDR2 reads SQIVND (reference sequence). Trimming left V 3 bases short and J 4 bases short, with 12 bases between. The CDR3 spans 14 residues. CDR3 nucleotide sequence: TGTGCCAGTAGTATGGGCAGGGCGGGCACTGAAGCTTTCTTT. Translation: CASSMGRAGTEAFF.

This rearrangement joins TRBV5-6 to TRBJ1-2; no firm D call. The CDR3 runs 14 residues. V was shortened by 1 base and J by 3 bases, with 10 bases between the two germline ends. Germline values: CDR1 SGHDT, CDR2 YYEEEE. The CDR3 region is CASSLRSLYYGYTF. CDR3 in DNA: TGTGCCAGCAGCTTGAGGAGCCTATACTATGGCTACACCTTC.

In nucleotides, the CDR3 is TGTGCCACCAGCAGAGATCACCTGAACACTGAAGCTTTCTTT. The encoded protein is CATSRDHLNTEAFF. This sequence joins TRBV15 and TRBJ1-1; D call uncertain. The germline V gene encodes CDR1 LNHNV and CDR2 YYDKDF (reference sequence). The CDR3 runs 14 residues. V was clipped by 0 bases and J by 0 bases, with 5 bases between them.

V usage is TRBV7-8 and J usage is TRBJ2-7; D may be TRBD1 (8 bases). The CDR3 length is 17 residues. CDR1 SGHVS and CDR2 FQNEAQ come from the germline V gene. The germline V and J ends were trimmed by 5 bases and 3 bases, with 23 bases remaining between them. The CDR3 spells CASSKERDRRSSYEQYF. The CDR3 DNA reads as TGTGCCAGCAGCAAGGAGCGGGACAGGAGGTCGAGCTACGAGCAGTACTTC. Complete variable domain (other parts from reference TRBV7-8 and TRBJ2-7): GAGVSQSPRYKVAKRGQDVALRCDPISGHVSLFWYQQALGQGPEFLTYFQNEAQLDKSGLPSDRFFAERPEGSVSTLKIQRTQQEDSAVYLCASSKERDRRSSYEQYFGPGTRLTVT.

This clonotype has only a few counts. The rearrangement links TRBV4-2 to TRBJ2-3, with 8 bases lining up with TRBD2. Germline CDR1 LGHNA, CDR2 YNFKEQ. With 4 bases clipped from V and 13 bases from J, the junction kept 7 bases outside the gene matches. This CDR3 has 12 residues. The CDR3 here is CASSPTSGPEYF. CDR3 nucleotide sequence: TGTGCCAGCAGCCCCACTAGCGGCCCCGAGTATTTT.

This clonotype has a handful of counts. The V call is TRBV29-1, the J call TRBJ1-2; D might be TRBD1 (5 bases). V was cut by 4 bases and J by 5 bases, with 17 bases left in between. This CDR3 is built from 14 residues. Germline-derived CDR1 and CDR2 are SQVTM and ANQGSEA. The CDR3 region is CSVGKGNPGYGYTF. DNA of the CDR3: TGCAGCGTTGGCAAGGGGAACCCGGGGTATGGCTACACCTTC.

J is TRBJ1-4 and V is TRBV7-2; a possible D gene is TRBD1 (5 bases). Germline-derived CDR1 and CDR2 are SGHTA and FQGNSA. This CDR3 has 15 amino acids. Trimming cost V 2 bases and J 2 bases, with 9 bases left between them. As DNA, the CDR3 is TGTGCCAGCAGCTTATCGGCAGGGACTAATGAAAAACTGTTTTTT. Protein: CASSLSAGTNEKLFF. Together with reference TRBV7-2 and TRBJ1-4, the CDR3 gives the full variable domain: GAGVSQSPSNKVTEKGKDVELRCDPISGHTALYWYRQSLGQGLEFLIYFQGNSAPDKSGLPSDRFSAERTGGSVSTLTIQRTQQEDSAVYLCASSLSAGTNEKLFFGSGTQLSVL.

This clonotype was detected a few times. The V and J genes are TRBV30 and TRBJ2-1; D is undetermined. The CDR3 has 13 residues. V lost 3 bases to trimming and J lost 6 bases, with 12 bases between them. Germline V gene lookup returns CDR1 GTSNPN and CDR2 SVGIG (reference sequence). CDR3 in DNA: TGTGCCTGGAGGACCAACTCAATCAATGAGCAGTTCTTC. It codes for CAWRTNSINEQFF.

The rearrangement joins TRBV10-3 to TRBJ2-1, with 13 bases matching TRBD2. Trimming took 4 bases from V and 7 from J; bases not matched to a gene: 1. The CDR3 is made up of 14 amino acids. Germline lookup yields CDR1 ENHRY and CDR2 SYGVKD. This CDR3 is CAISGTSGRNEQFF. As DNA, the CDR3 is TGTGCCATCAGTGGGACTAGCGGGAGAAATGAGCAGTTCTTC.

This rearrangement joins TRBV3-1 to TRBJ2-3, with 8 bases identical to TRBD1. Trimming removed 2 bases from V and 5 bases from J; junction bases left unmatched: 3. The CDR3 consists of 14 residues. Germline loops: CDR1 LGHDT, CDR2 YNNKEL (reference sequence). The CDR3 DNA is TGTGCCAGCAGCCAACTCACAGGGGGAGATACGCAGTATTTT. Its translation: CASSQLTGGDTQYF.

This clonotype was picked up a small number of times. The chain links TRBV7-2 to TRBJ2-3; D is uncertain. The CDR3 consists of 14 residues. Germline V gene sequence: CDR1 SGHTA, CDR2 FQGNSA. Trimming took off 0 bases at V and 4 bases at J, with 8 bases between the two ends. DNA for the CDR3: TGTGCCAGCAGCTTAGCACGGCGTGCAGATACGCAGTATTTT. Its protein is CASSLARRADTQYF.

The chain recombines TRBV20-1 with TRBJ2-1; D might be TRBD2 (6 bases). Germline assignment: CDR1 DFQATT and CDR2 SNEGSKA (reference sequence). The CDR3 totals 14 residues. With 3 bases removed from V and 7 bases from J, the gap between germline ends came to 16 bases. The CDR3 loop reads CSASLGLLKNEQFF. The CDR3 DNA reads as TGCAGTGCTAGCCTGGGACTCCTAAAGAATGAGCAGTTCTTC.

V gene TRBV18 combines with J gene TRBJ2-1, with TRBD2 matching over 7 bases. V trimming: 3 bases; J trimming: 6 bases; junction bases outside the gene matches: 11. The CDR3 has 16 residues. CDR1 is KGHSH and CDR2 is LQKENI in the germline V gene. In nucleotides, the CDR3 is TGTGCCAGCTCACCTGGTGGGAGGGCTTCGGGCAATGAGCAGTTCTTC. Its protein is CASSPGGRASGNEQFF.

This clonotype was seen only a few times. The chain combines TRBV7-2 with TRBJ2-1; D may be TRBD1 (7 bases). The CDR3 has 15 residues. Between the trimmed V and J ends, which lost 7 bases and 6 bases, there was a span of 19 bases. CDR1 and CDR2 (germline): SGHTA, FQGNSA. The CDR3 spells CASTLAGQHFNEQFF. CDR3 DNA sequence: TGTGCCAGCACCCTCGCGGGACAGCATTTCAATGAGCAGTTCTTC.

The chain combines TRBV12-3 or TRBV12-4 with TRBJ2-7; 7 bases match TRBD1. The junction had 13 bases not matched to a gene; V was cut back by 8 bases and J by 3 bases. The CDR3 loop spans 15 amino acids. The CDR3 loop is CASAPMGTVDYEQYF. The CDR3 coding sequence is TGTGCCAGCGCCCCCATGGGGACAGTTGACTACGAGCAGTACTTC.

As for this clonotype: This likely comes from a read error, as the CDR3 has no conserved phenylalanine or tryptophan at its end. The DNA is omitted, as the CDR3 cannot be located on it reliably, and the CDR3 follows TCRdb's listing. The chain is built from TRBV6-2 or TRBV6-3 and TRBJ1-1; the DNA was not used to check the table's D call, TRBD1. The length of the CDR3 is 12 amino acids, counting both ends. The V gene's germline CDR1 is MNHEY and CDR2 SVGEGT. The chain's CDR3 is CASSYPTGQSTV.

This clonotype was seen only a few times. The CDR3 nucleotides are TGTGCCAGCGGAACAGGACAGGGCAGCATCGAGCAGTACTTC. Amino acids: CASGTGQGSIEQYF. This rearrangement joins TRBV6-1 to TRBJ2-7; 8 bases map to TRBD1. The V gene end was trimmed by 8 bases and the J gene end by 6 bases; junction bases not matched to a gene: 12. This CDR3 is 14 amino acids long. Germline CDR1 and CDR2: MNHNS and SASEGT.

This clonotype was recorded a few times. V and J are TRBV20-1 and TRBJ2-5, with TRBD2 matching over 13 bases. Germline loops: CDR1 DFQATT, CDR2 SNEGSKA (reference sequence). The CDR3 length is 16 residues. The V segment lost 5 bases and the J segment 3 bases; nucleotides outside the gene matches: 9. The CDR3 sequence is CSAGGLAGFMEETQYF. CDR3 DNA: TGCAGTGCTGGGGGACTAGCGGGATTTATGGAAGAGACCCAGTACTTC.

The V and J genes are TRBV5-1 and TRBJ1-1; no clear D. CDR1 and CDR2 from the germline V gene are SGHRS and YFSETQ. Trimming took off 5 bases at V and 1 base at J, with 12 bases between the two ends. The CDR3 covers 14 residues. For the CDR3, the DNA is TGCGCCAGCAGGCTCCAGACGGGGAACACTGAAGCTTTCTTT. Residues: CASRLQTGNTEAFF.

The table lists this clonotype with a few counts. The V gene is TRBV7-9, the J gene TRBJ2-7; 7 bases line up with TRBD1. The CDR3 sequence is 15 residues long. The germline V gene has CDR1 SEHNR and CDR2 FQNEAQ (reference sequence). Trimming at V came to 3 bases and at J to 3 bases, leaving 8 bases not matched to a gene. The CDR3: CASSFGMGTDYEQYF. The CDR3 DNA sequence: TGTGCCAGCAGCTTCGGTATGGGGACAGACTACGAGCAGTACTTC. Full variable domain (missing parts from reference TRBV7-9 and TRBJ2-7): DTGVSQNPRHKITKRGQNVTFRCDPISEHNRLYWYRQTLGQGPEFLTYFQNEAQLEKSRLLSDRFSAERPKGSFSTLEIQRTEQGDSAMYLCASSFGMGTDYEQYFGPGTRLTVT.

This rearrangement joins TRBV12-3 or TRBV12-4 to TRBJ2-7; a possible D gene is TRBD1 (6 bases). The CDR3 consists of 16 residues. V was pared by 7 bases and J by 0 bases, with 19 bases between. The CDR3 DNA reads as TGTGCCAGCATCAAAGGGGGACCGGGCAGCTCCTACGAGCAGTACTTC. Amino acids: CASIKGGPGSSYEQYF.